What follows are 14 T cell receptor beta chains derived from one specimen sequenced in a study of cytomegalovirus exposure and HLA in healthy donors. Some clones are missing from TCRdb's copy, which holds only in-frame ones; the method was immunoSEQ multiplex PCR. This table has 220,000 or so clones, over 80% appearing once. Sequencing was carried out using PBMCs. The receptors stem from a woman aged 25 to 39 in good health and CMV-seropositive.

The gene calls are TRBV30 and TRBJ2-7; D not resolved. The CDR3 sequence is 13 residues long. Germline V gene data show CDR1 as GTSNPN and CDR2 as SVGIG (reference sequence). V was cut by 2 bases and J by 2 bases, with 10 bases left in between. The CDR3: CAWSSILAYEQYF. The CDR3 DNA follows: TGTGCCTGGAGTTCAATTTTGGCCTACGAGCAGTACTTC.

V usage is TRBV19 and J usage is TRBJ2-7, with a tentative D call TRBD1 (6 bases). The CDR3 has 13 residues. Germline V gene lookup returns CDR1 LNHDA and CDR2 SQIVND (reference sequence). The V end was cut by 5 bases, the J end by 4 bases, with 12 bases between. The CDR3 spells CASSAQRGYEQYF. As DNA, the CDR3 is TGTGCCAGTAGTGCCCAAAGGGGGTACGAGCAGTACTTC.

This chain connects TRBV19 to TRBJ2-2, with D hard to call. V shed 7 bases and J shed 5 bases, with 11 bases lying between them. The CDR3 is 13 amino acids. Germline-derived CDR1 and CDR2 are LNHDA and SQIVND (reference sequence). The CDR3: CASTRVRTGELFF. CDR3 DNA: TGTGCCAGTACGAGAGTTAGAACCGGGGAGCTGTTTTTT. Full variable domain (rest looked up from reference TRBV19 and TRBJ2-2): DGGITQSPKYLFRKEGQNVTLSCEQNLNHDAMYWYRQDPGQGLRLIYYSQIVNDFQKGDIAEGYSVSREKKESFPLTVTSAQKNPTAFYLCASTRVRTGELFFGEGSRLTVL.

The genes are TRBV5-6 and TRBJ1-1; D not certain. This CDR3 has 13 amino acids. CDR1 SGHDT and CDR2 YYEEEE come from the germline V gene. The V gene lost 8 bases and the J gene lost 6 bases, with 17 bases spanning the gap. CDR3 residues: CASLRISASEAFF. Here the CDR3 DNA reads TGTGCCAGTTTGAGGATCTCTGCTTCTGAAGCTTTCTTT. Full variable domain (rest looked up from reference TRBV5-6 and TRBJ1-1): DAGVTQSPTHLIKTRGQQVTLRCSPKSGHDTVSWYQQALGQGPQFIFQYYEEEERQRGNFPDRFSGHQFPNYSSELNVNALLLGDSALYLCASLRISASEAFFGQGTRLTVV.

V usage is TRBV30 and J usage is TRBJ2-5; D is perhaps TRBD1 or TRBD2 (5 bases each). Germline lookup yields CDR1 GTSNPN and CDR2 SVGIG (reference sequence). The length of the CDR3 is 14 residues. The V and J ends lost 2 bases and 4 bases respectively, with 14 bases between them. CDR3 DNA sequence: TGTGCCTGGAGTTTGGGAGTCCAGGGAGAGACCCAGTACTTC. Protein: CAWSLGVQGETQYF. Drawing the rest from reference TRBV30 and TRBJ2-5, the complete variable domain is SQTIHQWPATLVQPVGSPLSLECTVEGTSNPNLYWYRQAAGRGLQLLFYSVGIGQISSEVPQNLSASRPQDRQFILSSKKLLLSDSGFYLCAWSLGVQGETQYFGPGTRLLVL.

The chain couples TRBV20-1 to TRBJ1-1; D gene unclear. Germline V lookup: CDR1 DFQATT, CDR2 SNEGSKA (reference sequence). V lost 6 bases and J 11 bases, leaving 16 bases between the germline ends. The length of the CDR3 is 11 residues. The CDR3 is CSAYIPAGAFF. DNA for the CDR3: TGCAGTGCCTACATCCCAGCCGGGGCTTTCTTT.

The rearrangement uses TRBV4-1 and TRBJ1-1; D remains unclear. With 0 bases removed from V and 1 base from J, the gap between germline ends came to 6 bases. This CDR3 region has 14 residues. Germline assignment: CDR1 MGHRA and CDR2 YSYEKL. This CDR3 reads CASSQDMGNTEAFF. CDR3 sequence (DNA): TGCGCCAGCAGCCAAGATATGGGGAACACTGAAGCTTTCTTT.

The V gene is TRBV5-1, the J gene TRBJ2-7; D is uncertain. Looked up from germline, CDR1 is SGHRS and CDR2 is YFSETQ. Trimming took off 4 bases at V and 0 bases at J, with 11 bases between the two ends. The CDR3 extends over 14 amino acids. The CDR3 spells CASSPEPPSYEQYF. CDR3 nucleotides: TGCGCCAGCAGCCCAGAGCCACCCTCCTACGAGCAGTACTTC.

The rearrangement uses TRBV6-5 and TRBJ2-2, with TRBD1 as a possible D gene (6 bases). CDR3 length equals 15 residues. Trimming shortened V by 5 bases and J by 5 bases, and 15 bases separated the two germline ends. Germline V gene lookup returns CDR1 MNHEY and CDR2 SVGAGI. This CDR3 reads CASSQGFRRTGELFF. The DNA for the CDR3 is TGTGCCAGCAGTCAGGGGTTTCGGAGGACCGGGGAGCTGTTTTTT.

The V call is TRBV2, the J call TRBJ1-2; 7 bases fit TRBD1. CDR1 SNHLY and CDR2 FYNNEI come from the germline V gene. This CDR3 is built from 14 residues. Trimming at V came to 6 bases and at J to 2 bases, leaving 6 bases not matched to a gene. CDR3 region: CASSVGQKNYGYTF. The CDR3 region has the DNA TGTGCCAGCAGCGTGGGACAGAAAAACTATGGCTACACCTTC.

The CDR3 loop is CASSSGTENTEAFF. CDR3 in DNA: TGTGCCAGCAGCTCCGGGACAGAGAACACTGAAGCTTTCTTT. The chain uses TRBV7-9 and TRBJ1-1; 7 bases map to TRBD1. The germline gives CDR1 SEHNR, CDR2 FQNEAQ (reference sequence). This CDR3 spans 14 amino acids. Trimming removed 4 bases from V and 1 base from J; junction bases left unmatched: 3.

The chain combines TRBV11-2 with TRBJ2-7; D not resolved. V lost 2 bases to trimming and J lost 3 bases, with 26 bases between them. Germline V lookup: CDR1 SGHAT, CDR2 FQNNGV. CDR3 length: 19 residues. CDR3 DNA: TGTGCCAGCAGCTTATTGGTAGCCGAGACACCCAACCTTTACTACGAGCAGTACTTC. Translating gives CASSLLVAETPNLYYEQYF.

Worth noting for this clone: The same CDR3 can be traced to other DNA sequences in this sample. The V and J genes are TRBV5-1 and TRBJ2-7; D is uncertain. Trimming shortened V by 1 base and J by 3 bases, and 2 bases separated the two germline ends. The CDR3 loop spans 11 amino acids. Germline V gene data show CDR1 as SGHRS and CDR2 as YFSETQ. The CDR3 reads CASSLNYEQYF. The DNA for the CDR3 is TGCGCCAGCAGCTTGAACTACGAGCAGTACTTC.

The rearrangement joins TRBV6-5 to TRBJ2-1; TRBD1 or TRBD2 may be the D gene (5 bases each). The germline V gene has CDR1 MNHEY and CDR2 SVGAGI. This CDR3 contains 12 residues. Trimming cost V 6 bases and J 12 bases, with 15 bases left between them. The CDR3 DNA follows: TGTGCCAGCAGCCCAGGACCGAGGGGGCAGTTCTTC. This codes for CASSPGPRGQFF.